This T cell receptor beta chain was found in a study of blood T cell repertoires in COVID-19. Study-wide context: The analysed material was cDNA or gDNA that came from T cells, B-cell-depleted T cells, or PBMCs.

In the source study's methods: Reference gene primers were amplified, and this amplification served to estimate nucleated cell counts. Profiling relied on immunoSEQ multiplex PCR, and the TCRdb table lists in-frame clones only, not all of them. The DNA was the basis for D and trimming; V, J and clone size are from that table. This table holds 140,000 to 150,000 clones, 80% found once. Germline-derived CDR1 and CDR2 are LNHDA and SQIVND (reference sequence). The V gene lost 7 bases and the J gene lost 4 bases, with 16 bases spanning the gap. The CDR3 runs 14 residues. The receptor was derived from a man in his 70s who had recovered from COVID-19. Sequencing was done on a sample of peripheral blood. V and J are TRBV19 and TRBJ1-2, with D possibly matching TRBD1 (6 bases). CDR3 DNA sequence: TGTGCCAGTAAGGGACACACTAACCCCTATGGCTACACCTTC. Translated, it gives CASKGHTNPYGYTF.